This TCR beta chain was identified in a study of blood T cell repertoires in COVID-19. Overall study: Samples taken during acute and convalescent COVID-19 were collected in the United States, Italy and Spain. PBMCs, B-cell-depleted T cells, or T cells were the source of the cDNA or gDNA that made up the material.

In the study's own analysis: By means of reference gene primer amplification, nucleated cell counts were estimated. Clones were sequenced by immunoSEQ multiplex PCR, and TCRdb holds only the in-frame ones, with some missing. D and trimming come from the DNA, and the V and J calls and clone size come from that table. Altogether approximately 150,000 clones are present, about 84% being singletons, with the ten largest covering about 5%. There are 15 residues in the CDR3. CDR1 and CDR2 from the germline V gene are SGHTA and FQGNSA. V shed 11 bases, J shed 0 bases, and the junction held 10 bases outside the gene matches.

The TCR sequence derives from a woman in her forties or fifties with acute or convalescent COVID-19. The chain uses TRBV7-2 and TRBJ2-5; 9 bases are a match to TRBD2. The sequencing sample was made of peripheral blood. The CDR3 loop reads CASQTLAGNQETQYF. The CDR3 region has the DNA TGTGCCTCCCAAACCCTAGCGGGGAACCAAGAGACCCAGTACTTC.